The next 10 T cell receptor beta chains were all read from a single sample in a study of cytomegalovirus exposure and HLA in healthy donors. Use of 60 Vbeta and 13 Jbeta primers characterized the PCR. Profiled with immunoSEQ multiplex PCR; TCRdb holds only in-frame clones, not every one. This table has about 210,000 clones, 80% to 90% appearing once. Sequenced material: PBMCs. Receptor source: a woman under 40 in good health and CMV-seronegative.

The chain recombines TRBV7-6 with TRBJ2-7; weak D call: TRBD2 (5 bases). The germline V gene has CDR1 SGHVS and CDR2 FNYEAQ. The CDR3 consists of 13 residues. The germline V and J ends were trimmed by 2 bases and 5 bases, with 10 bases remaining between them. The CDR3 DNA is TGTGCCAGCAGCTTAACGGGAAACAACGAGCAGTACTTC. It translates to CASSLTGNNEQYF.

The V and J genes are TRBV27 and TRBJ1-1; D unresolved. Germline V gene data show CDR1 as MNHEY and CDR2 as SMNVEV (reference sequence). Trimming cost V 0 bases and J 4 bases, with 6 bases left between them. This CDR3 is built from 13 residues. The CDR3 loop reads CASSLSTVTEAFF. CDR3 sequence (DNA): TGTGCCAGCAGTTTATCCACAGTCACTGAAGCTTTCTTT.

V and J are TRBV7-9 and TRBJ2-7; D perhaps matches TRBD2 (6 bases). Germline values: CDR1 SEHNR, CDR2 FQNEAQ (reference sequence). This CDR3 is 16 amino acids long. V gave up 5 bases and J gave up 4 bases, with 21 bases separating them. CDR3 DNA: TGTGCCAGCAGCCTTGACGGACTACCCCGCCCGTACGAGCAGTACTTC. Amino acid sequence: CASSLDGLPRPYEQYF.

The genes are TRBV28 and TRBJ2-7; 7 bases match TRBD1. Losses at the gene ends were 6 bases for V and 5 bases for J; bases not matched to a gene: 13. CDR3 size: 15 residues. The germline V gene encodes CDR1 MDHEN and CDR2 SYDVKM. The CDR3 DNA is TGTGCCAGCAGCTATACAGGGGACGTGGATGACGAGCAGTACTTC. Translating gives CASSYTGDVDDEQYF.

The V call is TRBV5-1, the J call TRBJ2-3, with D perhaps TRBD1 (5 bases). CDR3 length equals 14 residues. Germline V lookup: CDR1 SGHRS, CDR2 YFSETQ. Trimming took 0 bases from V and 6 from J, leaving 11 bases between them. The CDR3 DNA reads as TGCGCCAGCAGCTTGGGTGGGGCCAGCGATACGCAGTATTTT. Protein sequence: CASSLGGASDTQYF.

The V call is TRBV19, the J call TRBJ1-1; D remains unclear. V lost 5 bases and J lost 6, with 19 bases in between. This CDR3 region has 15 residues. CDR1 and CDR2 (germline): LNHDA, SQIVND (reference sequence). CDR3 DNA: TGTGCCAGTAGTCCCAGCGGGGTCTTAGTTCCTGAAGCTTTCTTT. It yields the protein CASSPSGVLVPEAFF.

The chain links TRBV28 to TRBJ1-2; 9 nucleotides line up with TRBD1. From germline, CDR1 is MDHEN and CDR2 SYDVKM. V was pared by 6 bases and J by 8 bases, with 10 bases of the junction left unmatched. The CDR3 runs to 14 residues. The CDR3 bases are TGTGCCAGCAGGTTTTGGGGACAGGGTGTCGGCTACACCTTC. Its translation: CASRFWGQGVGYTF.

About this clone itself: This is likely a read error, given that the CDR3 carries no conserved phenylalanine or tryptophan at its end. V is TRBV5-1 and J is TRBJ1-2; 8 bases agree with TRBD1. V trimming: 4 bases; J trimming: 11 bases; junction bases outside the gene matches: 4. Germline V gene sequence: CDR1 SGHRS, CDR2 YFSETQ. The CDR3 sequence is 11 residues long. Here the CDR3 DNA reads TGCGCCAGCAGCGAGGACAGGGTGTACACCCTC. Translating gives CASSEDRVYTL.

Only one count was recorded for this clone. The genes are TRBV9 and TRBJ2-5; TRBD2 agrees at 8 bases. V was clipped by 2 bases and J by 4 bases; unmatched bases: 10. The CDR3 runs 16 residues. Per germline, CDR1 SGDLS and CDR2 YYNGEE. CDR3 sequence (DNA): TGTGCCAGCAGCGTGGCGACCGGGAGGGGAGGAGAGACCCAGTACTTC. Translation gives CASSVATGRGGETQYF.

The chain has TRBV27 and TRBJ2-7; perhaps TRBD2 as D (5 bases). Germline V CDR1 and CDR2: MNHEY, SMNVEV (reference sequence). This CDR3 is 15 amino acids long. V lost 5 bases, J lost 2 bases, and 16 bases lay in between. DNA for the CDR3: TGTGCCAGCAGTCCACTTGGACTGATAACCTACGAGCAGTACTTC. Protein: CASSPLGLITYEQYF.